A single sample is the source of the 4 T cell receptor beta chains below, sequenced in a study of cytomegalovirus exposure and HLA in healthy donors. The PCR ran on 60 Vbeta and 13 Jbeta primers. Libraries were prepared by immunoSEQ multiplex PCR; TCRdb keeps only in-frame clonotypes and omits some of them. This repertoire includes roughly 34,000 clones. Specimen: PBMCs. These receptors were taken from a middle-aged woman in good health and CMV-seropositive.

This chain connects TRBV19 to TRBJ1-4; no clear D. CDR3 length equals 13 residues. CDR1 is LNHDA and CDR2 is SQIVND in the germline V gene (reference sequence). V was pared by 8 bases and J by 1 base, with 8 bases between. CDR3 protein: CASSAGTNEKLFF. The CDR3 nucleotides read TGTGCCAGTTCGGCGGGAACTAATGAAAAACTGTTTTTT.

With respect to this clone: Other DNA sequences in this sample translate to the same CDR3. The chain is built from TRBV4-3 and TRBJ2-1, with a weak D call TRBD2 (6 bases). V was clipped by 4 bases and J by 4 bases, with 11 bases between them. The CDR3 has 14 residues. Per germline, CDR1 LGHNA and CDR2 YSLEER. CDR3 amino acids: CASSLLSGYNEQFF. Here the CDR3 DNA reads TGCGCCAGCAGCCTACTAAGCGGGTACAATGAGCAGTTCTTC.

The rearrangement joins TRBV6-1 to TRBJ1-5, with no clear D. CDR3 size: 15 residues. Germline V CDR1 and CDR2: MNHNS, SASEGT. V was pared by 7 bases and J by 0 bases, with 13 bases between. Here the CDR3 reads CASIRDTYSNQPQHF. The CDR3 bases are TGTGCCAGCATCCGAGACACTTATAGCAATCAGCCCCAGCATTTT.

V and J are TRBV6-1 and TRBJ2-7; the D gene is possibly TRBD2 (5 bases). Trimming removed 8 bases at V and 5 bases at J, with 7 bases between. This CDR3 spans 10 amino acids. The germline gives CDR1 MNHNS, CDR2 SASEGT. CDR3: CASGADEQYF. The CDR3 DNA reads TGTGCCAGCGGAGCGGACGAGCAGTACTTC.